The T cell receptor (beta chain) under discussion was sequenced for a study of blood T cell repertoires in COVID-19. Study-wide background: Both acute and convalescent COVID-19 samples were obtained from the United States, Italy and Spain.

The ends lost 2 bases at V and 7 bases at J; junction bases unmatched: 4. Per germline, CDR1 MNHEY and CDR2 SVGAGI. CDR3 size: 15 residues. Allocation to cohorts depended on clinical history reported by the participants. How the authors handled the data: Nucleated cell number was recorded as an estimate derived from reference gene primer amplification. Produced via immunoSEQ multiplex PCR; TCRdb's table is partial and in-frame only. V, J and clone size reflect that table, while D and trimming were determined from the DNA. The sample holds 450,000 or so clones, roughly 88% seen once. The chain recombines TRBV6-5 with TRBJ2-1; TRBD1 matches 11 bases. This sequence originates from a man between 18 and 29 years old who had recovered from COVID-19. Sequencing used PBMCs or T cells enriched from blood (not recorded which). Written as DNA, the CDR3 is TGTGCCAGCAGTTACCGGGACAGGGGGTTAAATGAGCAGTTCTTC. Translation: CASSYRDRGLNEQFF.